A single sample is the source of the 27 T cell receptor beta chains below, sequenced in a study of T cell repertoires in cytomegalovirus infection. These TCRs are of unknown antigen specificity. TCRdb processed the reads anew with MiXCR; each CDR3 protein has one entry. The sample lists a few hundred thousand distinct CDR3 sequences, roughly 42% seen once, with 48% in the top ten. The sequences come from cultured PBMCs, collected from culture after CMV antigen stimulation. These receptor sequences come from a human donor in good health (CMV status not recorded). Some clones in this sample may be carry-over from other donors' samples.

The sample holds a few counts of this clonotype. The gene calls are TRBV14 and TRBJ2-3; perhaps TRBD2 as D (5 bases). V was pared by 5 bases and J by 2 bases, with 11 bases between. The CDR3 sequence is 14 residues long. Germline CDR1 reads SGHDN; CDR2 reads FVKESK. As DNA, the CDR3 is TGTGCCAGCAGCTCGAACCGGGACACAGATACGCAGTATTTT. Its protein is CASSSNRDTDTQYF.

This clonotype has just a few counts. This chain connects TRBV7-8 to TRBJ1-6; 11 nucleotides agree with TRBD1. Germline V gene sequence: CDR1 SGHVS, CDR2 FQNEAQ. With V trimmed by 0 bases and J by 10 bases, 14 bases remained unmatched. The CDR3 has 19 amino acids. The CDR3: CASSLARFPGQGVKSPLHF. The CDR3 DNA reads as TGTGCCAGCAGCTTAGCGCGCTTCCCGGGACAGGGGGTAAAATCACCCCTCCACTTT. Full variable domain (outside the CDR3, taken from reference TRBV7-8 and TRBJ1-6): GAGVSQSPRYKVAKRGQDVALRCDPISGHVSLFWYQQALGQGPEFLTYFQNEAQLDKSGLPSDRFFAERPEGSVSTLKIQRTQQEDSAVYLCASSLARFPGQGVKSPLHFGNGTRLTVT.

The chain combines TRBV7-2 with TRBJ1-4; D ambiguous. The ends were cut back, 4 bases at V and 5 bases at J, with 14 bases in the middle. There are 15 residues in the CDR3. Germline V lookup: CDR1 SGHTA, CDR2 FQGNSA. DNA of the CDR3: TGTGCCAGCAGCTCCCGGGCCCCCGGAAATGAAAAACTGTTTTTT. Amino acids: CASSSRAPGNEKLFF. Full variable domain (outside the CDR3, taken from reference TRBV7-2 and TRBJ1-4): GAGVSQSPSNKVTEKGKDVELRCDPISGHTALYWYRQSLGQGLEFLIYFQGNSAPDKSGLPSDRFSAERTGGSVSTLTIQRTQQEDSAVYLCASSSRAPGNEKLFFGSGTQLSVL.

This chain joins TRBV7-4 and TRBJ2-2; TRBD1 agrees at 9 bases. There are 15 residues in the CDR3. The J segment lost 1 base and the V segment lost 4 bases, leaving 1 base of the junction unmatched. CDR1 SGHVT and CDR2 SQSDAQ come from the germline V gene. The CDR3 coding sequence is TGTGCCAGCAGCTGGGGACAGGGGAACACCGGGGAGCTGTTTTTT. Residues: CASSWGQGNTGELFF.

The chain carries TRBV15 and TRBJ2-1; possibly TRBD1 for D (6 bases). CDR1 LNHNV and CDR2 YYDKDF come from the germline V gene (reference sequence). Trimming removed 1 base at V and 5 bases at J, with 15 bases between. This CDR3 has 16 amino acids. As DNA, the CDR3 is TGTGCCACCAGCAGAGTTCAGGGGCCGATGAACAATGAGCAGTTCTTC. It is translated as CATSRVQGPMNNEQFF.

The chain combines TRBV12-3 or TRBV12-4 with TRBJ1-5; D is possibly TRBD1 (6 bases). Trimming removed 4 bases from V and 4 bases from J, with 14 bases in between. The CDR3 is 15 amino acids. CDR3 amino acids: CASSSRDIRNQPQHF. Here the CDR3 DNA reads TGTGCCAGCAGTTCCCGGGACATCAGAAATCAGCCCCAGCATTTT.

The CDR3 nucleotides are TGTGCCGGAGCCAGCAGCTTGGCGGGAGATACGCAGTATTTT. Translated, it gives CAGASSLAGDTQYF. The V gene is TRBV7-2, the J gene TRBJ2-3; D might be TRBD2 (5 bases). V lost 11 bases and J lost 5, with 20 bases in between. The CDR3 has 14 residues. Germline lookup yields CDR1 SGHTA and CDR2 FQGNSA.

CDR3 protein: CASSGGWGRGGSEQFF. CDR3 nucleotide sequence: TGTGCCAGCAGTGGGGGCTGGGGGCGGGGGGGCAGTGAGCAGTTCTTC. This sequence joins TRBV6-6 and TRBJ2-1; 9 nucleotides line up with TRBD2. Trimming cost V 5 bases and J 9 bases; bases outside gene matches: 14. The CDR3 length is 16 residues. Germline V gives CDR1 MNHNY, CDR2 SVGAGI (reference sequence).

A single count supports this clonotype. The CDR3 DNA reads as TGTGCCAGCAAGGACACCCTGGGGGGGGAGACCCAGTACTTC. It codes for CASKDTLGGETQYF. The rearrangement links TRBV2 to TRBJ2-5, with 7 bases identical to TRBD2. The length of the CDR3 is 14 residues. Germline V gene sequence: CDR1 SNHLY, CDR2 FYNNEI. V shed 7 bases, J shed 5 bases, and the junction held 10 bases outside the gene matches.

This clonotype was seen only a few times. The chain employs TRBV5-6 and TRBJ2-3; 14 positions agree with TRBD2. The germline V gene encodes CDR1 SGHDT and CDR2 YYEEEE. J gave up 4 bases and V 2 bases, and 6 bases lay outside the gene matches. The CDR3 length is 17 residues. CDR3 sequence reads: CASSFGTSGSISDTQYF. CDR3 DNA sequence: TGTGCCAGCAGCTTCGGGACTAGCGGGAGTATTTCAGATACGCAGTATTTT.

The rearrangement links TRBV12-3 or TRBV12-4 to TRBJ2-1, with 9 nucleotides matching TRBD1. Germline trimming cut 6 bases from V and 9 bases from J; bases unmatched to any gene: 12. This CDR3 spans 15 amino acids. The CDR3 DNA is TGTGCCAGCAGCCTAATCCGGGACAGGGTAGTTGAGCAGTTCTTC. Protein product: CASSLIRDRVVEQFF.

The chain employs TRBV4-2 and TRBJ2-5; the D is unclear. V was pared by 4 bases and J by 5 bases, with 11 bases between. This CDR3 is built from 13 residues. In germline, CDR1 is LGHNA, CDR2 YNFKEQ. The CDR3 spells CASSLSSEETQYF. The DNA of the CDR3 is TGTGCCAGCAGCCTAAGCAGTGAGGAGACCCAGTACTTC.

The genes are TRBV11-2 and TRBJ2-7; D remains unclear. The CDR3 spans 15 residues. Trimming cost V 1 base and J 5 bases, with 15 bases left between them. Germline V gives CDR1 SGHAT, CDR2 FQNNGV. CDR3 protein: CASSLGAADFNEQYF. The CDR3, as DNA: TGTGCCAGCAGCTTAGGGGCCGCTGACTTCAACGAGCAGTACTTC.

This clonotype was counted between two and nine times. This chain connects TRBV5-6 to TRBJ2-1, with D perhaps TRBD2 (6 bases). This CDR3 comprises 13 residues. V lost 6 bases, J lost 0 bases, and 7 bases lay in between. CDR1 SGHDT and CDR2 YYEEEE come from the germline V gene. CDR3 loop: CASIGSSYNEQFF. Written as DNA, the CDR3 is TGTGCCAGCATCGGGAGCTCCTACAATGAGCAGTTCTTC.

CDR3 bases: TGTGCCAGCGCAACAGGGGCCTCCACAGATACGCAGTATTTT. This gives the protein CASATGASTDTQYF. The gene calls are TRBV3-1 and TRBJ2-3; 7 nucleotides line up with TRBD1. Trimming at V came to 8 bases and at J to 2 bases, leaving 7 bases not matched to a gene. The V gene's germline CDR1 is LGHDT and CDR2 YNNKEL (reference sequence). The CDR3 runs 14 residues.

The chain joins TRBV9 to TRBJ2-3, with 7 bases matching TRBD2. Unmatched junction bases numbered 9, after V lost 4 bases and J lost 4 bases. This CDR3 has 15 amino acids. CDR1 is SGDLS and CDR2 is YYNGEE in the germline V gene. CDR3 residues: CASSRRLAVSDTQYF. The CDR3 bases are TGTGCCAGCAGCCGTAGACTAGCTGTCTCAGATACGCAGTATTTT.

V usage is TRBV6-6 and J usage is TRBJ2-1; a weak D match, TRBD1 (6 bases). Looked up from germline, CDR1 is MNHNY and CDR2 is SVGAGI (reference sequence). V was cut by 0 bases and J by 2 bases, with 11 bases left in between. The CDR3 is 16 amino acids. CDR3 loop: CASSYSPGATYNEQFF. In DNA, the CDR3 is TGTGCCAGCAGTTACTCCCCAGGGGCCACCTACAATGAGCAGTTCTTC.

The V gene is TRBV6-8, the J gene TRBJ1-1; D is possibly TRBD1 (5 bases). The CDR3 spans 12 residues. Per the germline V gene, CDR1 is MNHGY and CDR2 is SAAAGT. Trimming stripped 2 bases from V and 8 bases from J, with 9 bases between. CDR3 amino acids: CASSYRQGEAFF. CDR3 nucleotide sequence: TGTGCCAGCAGTTACAGGCAGGGCGAAGCTTTCTTT.

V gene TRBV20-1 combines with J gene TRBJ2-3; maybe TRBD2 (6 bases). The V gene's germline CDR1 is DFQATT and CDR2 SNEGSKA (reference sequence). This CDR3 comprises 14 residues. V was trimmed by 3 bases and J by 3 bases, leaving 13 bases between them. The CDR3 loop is CSASSGKTTDTQYF. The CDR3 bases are TGCAGTGCTAGTAGCGGCAAAACGACAGATACGCAGTATTTT.

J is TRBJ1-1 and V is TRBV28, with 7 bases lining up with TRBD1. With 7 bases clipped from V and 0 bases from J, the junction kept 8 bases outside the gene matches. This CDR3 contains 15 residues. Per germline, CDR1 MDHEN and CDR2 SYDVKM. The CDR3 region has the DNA TGTGCCAGCATTGCCCCGGGACAGCTGAACACTGAAGCTTTCTTT. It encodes CASIAPGQLNTEAFF.

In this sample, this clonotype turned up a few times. The CDR3: CASSQALGAREQYF. The CDR3 coding sequence is TGCGCCAGCAGCCAAGCTTTGGGGGCGCGGGAGCAGTACTTC. The chain has TRBV4-1 and TRBJ2-7; D might be TRBD1 (6 bases). V lost 1 base to trimming and J lost 7 bases, with 14 bases between them. Germline lookup yields CDR1 MGHRA and CDR2 YSYEKL. CDR3 length: 14 amino acids.

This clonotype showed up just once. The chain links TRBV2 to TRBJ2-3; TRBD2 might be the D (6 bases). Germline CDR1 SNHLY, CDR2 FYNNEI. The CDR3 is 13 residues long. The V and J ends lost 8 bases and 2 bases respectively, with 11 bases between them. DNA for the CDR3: TGTGCCAGCCCCGCGGGGAACACAGATACGCAGTATTTT. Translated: CASPAGNTDTQYF.

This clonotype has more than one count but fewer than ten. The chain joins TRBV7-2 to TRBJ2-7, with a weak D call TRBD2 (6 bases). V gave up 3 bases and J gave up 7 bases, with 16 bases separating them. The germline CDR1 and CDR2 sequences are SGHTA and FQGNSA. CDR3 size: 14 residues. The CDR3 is CASSLGTSPGEQYF. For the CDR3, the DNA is TGTGCCAGCAGCTTGGGGACTTCACCTGGAGAGCAGTACTTC.

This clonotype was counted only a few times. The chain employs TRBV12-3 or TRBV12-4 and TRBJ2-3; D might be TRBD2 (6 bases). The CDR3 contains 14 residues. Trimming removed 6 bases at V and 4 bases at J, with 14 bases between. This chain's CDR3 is CASSPGLSADTQYF. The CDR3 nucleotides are TGTGCCAGCAGCCCGGGACTGAGCGCAGATACGCAGTATTTT.

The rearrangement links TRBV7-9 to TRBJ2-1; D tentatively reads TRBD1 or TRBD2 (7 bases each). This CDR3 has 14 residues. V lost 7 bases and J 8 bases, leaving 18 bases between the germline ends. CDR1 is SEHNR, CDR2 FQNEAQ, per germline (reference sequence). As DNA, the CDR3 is TGTGCCAGCACAGGGGGGGCGAGTCCGGATGAGCAGTTCTTC. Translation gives CASTGGASPDEQFF.

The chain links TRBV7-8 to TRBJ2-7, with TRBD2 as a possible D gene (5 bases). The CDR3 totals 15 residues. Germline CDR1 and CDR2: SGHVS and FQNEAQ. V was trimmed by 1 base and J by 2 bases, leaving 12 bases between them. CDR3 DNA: TGTGCCAGCAGCTTAGTTTTTTCCGGGGCCTACGAGCAGTACTTC. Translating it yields CASSLVFSGAYEQYF. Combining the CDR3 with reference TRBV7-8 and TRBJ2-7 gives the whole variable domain GAGVSQSPRYKVAKRGQDVALRCDPISGHVSLFWYQQALGQGPEFLTYFQNEAQLDKSGLPSDRFFAERPEGSVSTLKIQRTQQEDSAVYLCASSLVFSGAYEQYFGPGTRLTVT.

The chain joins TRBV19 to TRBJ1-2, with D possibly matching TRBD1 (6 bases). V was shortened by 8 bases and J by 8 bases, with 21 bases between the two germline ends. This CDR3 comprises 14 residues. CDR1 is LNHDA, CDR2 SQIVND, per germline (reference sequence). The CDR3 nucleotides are TGTGCCAGTGGGAGTTACAGGGAAAGGTACGGCTACACCTTC. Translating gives CASGSYRERYGYTF.